This paragraph reports one T cell receptor beta chain. What it recognizes is unknown. The table came from immunoSEQ multiplex PCR; TCRdb's copy has only in-frame clones and leaves some out. Of tens of thousands of clones listed, 86% were seen once; the top ten hold 5.5% to 7.5%. Per the germline V gene, CDR1 is SQVTM and CDR2 is ANQGSEA. This CDR3 spans 12 amino acids. The data were obtained in a study of OX40 agonist ivuxolimab in advanced cancers. Overall study results and limits: Both CD4+ and CD8+ T cell populations in blood had undergone clonal expansion by week 6 at 0.1 to 3.0 mg/kg.

The clonotype originates from an adult with an advanced solid tumor such as melanoma, head and neck, liver or kidney cancer. Sample: CD4+ or CD8+ T cells sorted from blood, taken in a trial of the OX40 agonist ivuxolimab. The chain carries TRBV29-1 and TRBJ2-7, with D possibly being TRBD1 (5 bases). The CDR3 region has the DNA TGCCGCCCCGGACAATTTTGGACCGAGCAGTACTTC. It specifies CRPGQFWTEQYF.